These 5 T cell receptor beta chains share one sample of origin, sequenced in a study of Ad26.COV2.S vaccination and SARS-CoV-2 variants. Noted treatment: about 20 received Ad26.COV2.S at low or high dose, single or two shots; 5 received placebo; per-sample allocation not given. After the first vaccine or placebo injection, samples were drawn on day 63. Clones were sequenced by immunoSEQ multiplex PCR, and TCRdb holds only the in-frame ones, with some missing. The sample carries approximately 280,000 clones, around 87% recorded once. Sequences were derived from peripheral blood, sampled in a trial of Ad26.COV2.S vaccine versus placebo. The receptors here all came from a person aged 18-65 years who received the Ad26.COV2.S COVID-19 vaccine or a placebo.

The chain is built from TRBV7-9 and TRBJ1-6, with a possible D match to TRBD1 (5 bases). V shed 2 bases and J shed 7 bases, with 18 bases lying between them. The CDR3 is 17 amino acids. Germline V gene lookup returns CDR1 SEHNR and CDR2 FQNEAQ (reference sequence). The CDR3 here is CASSLTMAGVGNSPLHF. Here the CDR3 DNA reads TGTGCCAGCAGCTTAACGATGGCGGGGGTCGGGAATTCACCCCTCCACTTT.

This clone appeared many times. The same CDR3 can be traced to other DNA sequences in this sample. CDR3 protein: CASSLGGQPQHF. CDR3 coding DNA: TGTGCCAGCAGTTTAGGGGGTCAGCCCCAGCATTTT. The chain has TRBV12-3 or TRBV12-4 and TRBJ1-5; D is ambiguous. The CDR3 sequence is 12 residues long. V gave up 1 base and J gave up 6 bases, with 4 bases separating them.

The rearrangement joins TRBV15 to TRBJ1-4; maybe TRBD1 (6 bases). The CDR3 loop spans 15 amino acids. Trimming stripped 3 bases from V and 0 bases from J, with 8 bases between. Germline CDR1 reads LNHNV; CDR2 reads YYDKDF (reference sequence). The CDR3 nucleotides read TGTGCCACCAGCAGGGGGGCGGCAACTAATGAAAAACTGTTTTTT. This gives the protein CATSRGAATNEKLFF.

The J gene is TRBJ1-1, the V gene TRBV28, with 7 bases lining up with TRBD1. From germline, CDR1 is MDHEN and CDR2 SYDVKM. This CDR3 is built from 14 residues. The junction had 4 bases not matched to a gene; V was cut back by 6 bases and J by 0 bases. CDR3 loop: CASRVTGMNTEAFF. CDR3 in DNA: TGTGCCAGCAGGGTGACAGGGATGAACACTGAAGCTTTCTTT.

This chain joins TRBV30 and TRBJ2-7, with D perhaps being TRBD1 or TRBD2 (5 bases each). The V end lost 0 bases, the J end lost 5 bases, and 26 bases lay between the germline ends. CDR3 size: 18 residues. From germline, CDR1 is GTSNPN and CDR2 SVGIG (reference sequence). CDR3 sequence (DNA): TGTGCCTGGAGTGTACTTTCTCTCCTGGGGACGACGGGGAACGAGCAGTACTTC. This encodes CAWSVLSLLGTTGNEQYF. Looking up the rest from reference TRBV30 and TRBJ2-7 gives the full variable domain: SQTIHQWPATLVQPVGSPLSLECTVEGTSNPNLYWYRQAAGRGLQLLFYSVGIGQISSEVPQNLSASRPQDRQFILSSKKLLLSDSGFYLCAWSVLSLLGTTGNEQYFGPGTRLTVT.